This T cell receptor (beta chain) was recovered during a study of blood T cell repertoires in COVID-19. Overall study context: From the United States, Italy and Spain came samples of acute and convalescent COVID-19. Sources were T cells, B-cell-depleted T cells, or PBMCs; the material itself was cDNA or gDNA.

This CDR3 is 16 amino acids long. CDR1 SGHNT and CDR2 YENEEA come from the germline V gene. V shed 4 bases, J shed 4 bases, and the junction held 8 bases outside the gene matches. Original processing methods: Scientists estimated how many nucleated cells there were by amplifying reference gene primers. Clones were sequenced by immunoSEQ multiplex PCR, and TCRdb holds only the in-frame ones, with some missing. Clonal size and the V and J genes are those of that table, whereas D and trimming came from the DNA. The table records some 250,000 clones, more than 70% of them present only once. This TCR came from an elderly man with acute or convalescent COVID-19. The specimen sequenced was peripheral blood. The rearrangement uses TRBV11-3 and TRBJ2-1; the match to TRBD2 covers 9 bases. The CDR3 here is CASSSDSGRGYNEQFF. The CDR3 DNA reads TGTGCCAGCAGCTCGGATAGCGGGAGAGGGTACAATGAGCAGTTCTTC.